This T cell receptor beta chain was recorded in a study of cytomegalovirus exposure and HLA in healthy donors. Study as a whole: About 85 million unique TCR sequences came from HLA-typed donors in an early release. Of around 410 genotyped donors, roughly 81% grouped in the Caucasian-associated ancestry cluster. General observations from the study: In presence/absence analyses, roughly uniform sequencing depth across donors was assumed.

This clone was detected ten times or more. Its matching antigen is unknown. V was pared by 2 bases and J by 3 bases, with 6 bases between. The CDR3 loop spans 13 amino acids. Germline CDR1 and CDR2: MNHEY and SMNVEV (reference sequence). A multiplex PCR was run with 60 Vbeta primers and 13 Jbeta primers. Libraries were prepared by immunoSEQ multiplex PCR; TCRdb keeps only in-frame clonotypes and omits some of them. The sample carries 90,000 or so clones, approximately 83% recorded once. The receptor was isolated from a middle-aged man in good health and CMV-seronegative. The material sequenced was PBMCs. The gene calls are TRBV27 and TRBJ2-3; unclear D gene. CDR3 nucleotide sequence: TGTGCCAGCAGTTTAACAGCAACAGATACGCAGTATTTT. It is translated as CASSLTATDTQYF.